Listed below are T cell receptor beta chains from one sample, sequenced in a study of cytomegalovirus exposure and HLA in healthy donors. Data came from immunoSEQ multiplex PCR; TCRdb stores just in-frame clones and leaves some out. Among about 240,000 clones, around 86% were seen once, and the ten largest hold about 1.2%. Sequenced: PBMCs. The receptors originated from a woman under 40 in good health and CMV-seropositive. Both conserved end residues are part of each CDR3. The order of the fields is D gene, V gene, clone size, J gene, CDR3 protein, CDR3 DNA. D genes are given only for firm matches. Clone size is given for some rows only: seen once, a few or many times, or a class if the clone is expanded.

TRBD1	TRBV10-3	few	TRBJ1-5	CAISPTGGTGDAPQHF	TGTGCCATCAGTCCCACAGGGGGGACAGGGGACGCGCCCCAGCATTTT
TRBD2	TRBV29-1	NA	TRBJ2-5	CSVEVPLAGAPETQYF	TGCAGCGTTGAGGTACCACTAGCGGGAGCCCCGGAGACCCAGTACTTC
NA	TRBV19	NA	TRBJ2-7	CASSIAVGVTYEQYF	TGTGCCAGTAGTATAGCGGTGGGAGTCACCTACGAGCAGTACTTC
NA	TRBV2	NA	TRBJ1-1	CASNPGEANTEAFF	TGTGCCAGCAACCCGGGAGAAGCGAACACTGAAGCTTTCTTT
NA	TRBV29-1	NA	TRBJ2-1	CSVDHYNEQFF	TGCAGCGTTGACCATTACAATGAGCAGTTCTTC
TRBD1	TRBV4-1	NA	TRBJ2-7	CASSPMGQESYEQYF	TGCGCCAGCAGCCCGATGGGACAGGAGTCCTACGAGCAGTACTTC
NA	TRBV5-6	once	TRBJ2-1	CASSLARGGIINEQFF	TGTGCCAGCAGCTTGGCCCGGGGCGGGATTATCAATGAGCAGTTCTTC
TRBD2	TRBV5-4	NA	TRBJ2-7	CASSLLAGGGEQYF	TGTGCCAGCAGCTTACTAGCGGGAGGAGGAGAGCAGTACTTC
NA	TRBV7-6	NA	TRBJ1-4	CASSLAYSGDEKLFF	TGTGCCAGCAGCTTAGCCTACTCAGGGGATGAAAAACTGTTTTTT
TRBD2	TRBV27	NA	TRBJ2-3	CATKIAGEMSDTQYF	TGTGCCACCAAAATAGCGGGAGAAATGTCCGATACGCAGTATTTT
NA	TRBV15	NA	TRBJ2-7	CATSRAPDREQYF	TGTGCCACCAGCAGAGCACCTGACAGGGAGCAGTACTTC
TRBD1	TRBV9	NA	TRBJ2-7	CASRGQGHEQYF	TGTGCCAGCCGAGGACAGGGGCACGAGCAGTACTTC
NA	TRBV5-1	NA	TRBJ2-2	CASSLLRGNGELFF	TGCGCCAGCAGCTTGCTCAGGGGCAACGGGGAGCTGTTTTTT
TRBD2	TRBV30	NA	TRBJ2-1	CAWRTSGLYNEQFF	TGTGCCTGGAGAACTAGCGGGCTTTACAATGAGCAGTTCTTC
TRBD1	TRBV18	NA	TRBJ1-1	CASSPTFGQETEAFF	TGTGCCAGCTCACCGACTTTTGGACAGGAGACTGAAGCTTTCTTT
NA	TRBV7-6	once	TRBJ1-2	CASSLEPADLANYGYTF	TGTGCCAGCAGCTTAGAACCGGCGGACTTAGCTAACTATGGCTACACCTTC
TRBD1	TRBV2	NA	TRBJ1-5	CASRAGTGYNQPQHF	TGTGCCAGCAGAGCCGGGACAGGGTACAATCAGCCCCAGCATTTT
TRBD1	TRBV14	NA	TRBJ1-1	CASSVLGQGGTEAFF	TGTGCCAGCAGCGTTCTGGGGCAGGGGGGCACTGAAGCTTTCTTT
NA	TRBV27	NA	TRBJ1-2	CASSSGATIYGYTF	TGTGCCAGCAGTTCAGGGGCCACCATCTATGGCTACACCTTC
TRBD1	TRBV27	NA	TRBJ1-5	CASSFGTENQPQHF	TGTGCCAGCAGTTTTGGGACAGAGAATCAGCCCCAGCATTTT
NA	TRBV5-1	NA	TRBJ2-5	CASSTGTLQETQYF	TGCGCCAGCAGCACCGGGACACTCCAAGAGACCCAGTACTTC
NA	TRBV27	NA	TRBJ2-7	CASSLFRGGYEQYF	TGTGCCAGCAGTTTATTCCGGGGTGGGTACGAGCAGTACTTC
TRBD1	TRBV2	NA	TRBJ1-1	CASRTRQGTYTEAFF	TGTGCCAGCAGGACCCGACAGGGGACGTACACTGAAGCTTTCTTT
TRBD2	TRBV7-3	NA	TRBJ2-2	CASSLPREGNTGELFF	TGTGCCAGCAGCTTACCCCGGGAGGGGAACACCGGGGAGCTGTTTTTT
TRBD1	TRBV27	NA	TRBJ1-2	CASSTTGGYGYTF	TGTGCCAGCAGTACCACAGGGGGCTATGGCTACACCTTC
TRBD2	TRBV10-3	NA	TRBJ2-3	CAISVGGRASSGDTQYF	TGTGCCATCAGTGTGGGCGGGAGGGCCTCTTCCGGCGATACGCAGTATTTT
NA	TRBV11-1	NA	TRBJ2-5	CASSHDRFEAETQYF	TGTGCCAGCAGCCACGACAGGTTTGAAGCAGAGACCCAGTACTTC
NA	TRBV28	NA	TRBJ2-3	CASSPVRSTDTQYF	TGTGCCAGCAGTCCCGTTAGAAGCACAGATACGCAGTATTTT
NA	TRBV14	NA	TRBJ1-2	CASSQDQANYGYTF	TGTGCCAGCAGCCAAGATCAAGCGAACTATGGCTACACCTTC
TRBD1	TRBV30	once	TRBJ1-1	CAGIGQGSTEAFF	TGTGCCGGGATCGGACAGGGGAGCACTGAAGCTTTCTTT
NA	TRBV29-1	once	TRBJ2-1	CSVGGSEQFF	TGCAGCGTTGGAGGGAGCGAGCAGTTCTTC
TRBD1	TRBV6-5	NA	TRBJ1-3	CASSFGQGRGNTIYF	TGTGCCAGCAGTTTCGGACAGGGGCGAGGAAACACCATATATTTT
NA	TRBV27	NA	TRBJ1-5	CASSLAFTGSTQHF	TGTGCCAGCAGTTTAGCCTTCACAGGGTCGACCCAGCATTTT
NA	TRBV27	NA	TRBJ1-2	CASSSGQVYGYTF	TGTGCCAGCAGTTCGGGACAAGTCTATGGCTACACCTTC
TRBD2	TRBV4-1	few	TRBJ2-3	CASAGLDNTDTQYF	TGCGCCAGCGCTGGACTAGATAACACAGATACGCAGTATTTT
TRBD2	TRBV7-2	NA	TRBJ2-5	CASSLRLAGGQETQYF	TGTGCCAGCAGCTTAAGACTAGCGGGAGGCCAAGAGACCCAGTACTTC
NA	TRBV7-9	once	TRBJ2-1	CASSFSSGVNEQFF	TGTGCCAGCAGCTTTTCCAGCGGAGTCAATGAGCAGTTCTTC
TRBD1	TRBV5-6	once	TRBJ2-3	CASSSGQGSTDTQYF	TGTGCCAGCAGCTCGGGACAGGGTAGCACAGATACGCAGTATTTT
NA	TRBV2	once	TRBJ1-3	CASSLTGISGNTIYF	TGTGCCAGCAGCCTAACAGGCATATCTGGAAACACCATATATTTT
TRBD2	TRBV11-2	NA	TRBJ2-1	CASRYPGLGIEQFF	TGTGCCAGCAGGTATCCGGGACTAGGCATTGAGCAGTTCTTC
TRBD2	TRBV28	NA	TRBJ2-3	CASREAGGITDTQYF	TGTGCCAGCAGGGAAGCGGGAGGGATCACAGATACGCAGTATTTT